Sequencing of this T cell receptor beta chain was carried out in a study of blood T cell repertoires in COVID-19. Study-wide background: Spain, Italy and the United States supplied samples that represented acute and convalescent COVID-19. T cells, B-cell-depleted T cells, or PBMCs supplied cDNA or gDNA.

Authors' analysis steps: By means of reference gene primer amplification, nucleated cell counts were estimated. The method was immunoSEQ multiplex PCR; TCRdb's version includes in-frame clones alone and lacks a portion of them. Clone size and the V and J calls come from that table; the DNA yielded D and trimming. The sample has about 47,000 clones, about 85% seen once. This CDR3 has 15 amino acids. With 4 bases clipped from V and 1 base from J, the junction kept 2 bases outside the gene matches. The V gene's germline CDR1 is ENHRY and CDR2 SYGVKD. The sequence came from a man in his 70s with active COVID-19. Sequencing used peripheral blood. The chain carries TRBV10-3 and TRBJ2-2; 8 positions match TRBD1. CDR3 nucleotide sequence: TGTGCCATCAGTGGGGACAGGAGGAACACCGGGGAGCTGTTTTTT. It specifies CAISGDRRNTGELFF.